This T cell receptor (beta chain) was captured in a study of blood T cell dynamics during melanoma immunotherapy. The V end lost 0 bases, the J end lost 1 base, and 11 bases lay between the germline ends. Germline V lookup: CDR1 SGDLS, CDR2 YYNGEE. The CDR3 totals 15 residues. The time point: pre-treatment baseline. Libraries were prepared by immunoSEQ multiplex PCR; TCRdb keeps only in-frame clonotypes and omits some of them. The table has about 7,000 clones, about 86% seen once; the top ten hold 15% to 20%. The sequences come from blood, collected from a patient treated with checkpoint blockade. The chain has TRBV9 and TRBJ2-7; D unclear. This sequence was found in a human donor with melanoma. The chain's CDR3 is CASSVGGSWSYEQYF. CDR3 bases: TGTGCCAGCAGCGTAGGAGGATCTTGGTCCTACGAGCAGTACTTC.